This record looks at one TCR beta chain sequence and its context. The antigen is undetermined. TCRdb keeps only in-frame clones here, not all; method: immunoSEQ multiplex PCR. The top ten clones hold approximately 15% of a sample with some 20,000 clones, about four fifths of them seen once. These data originate in a study of somatic mutations in cytotoxic T cells in rheumatoid arthritis. About the study: Before any treatment began, more than 25 ml EDTA peripheral blood was collected from patients right after diagnosis. General observations from the study: Which antigens the expanded CD8+ clones targeted was unknown. A rise in CD8+ clonality with age was seen in rheumatoid arthritis patients but not in healthy controls. Exceedance of 20% of CD8+ cells by the largest CD8+ clone occurred in about an eighth of the roughly 60 patients.

The CDR3 covers 14 residues. The V and J ends lost 5 bases and 10 bases, in that order; junction bases with no gene match: 9. The germline gives CDR1 SNHLY, CDR2 FYNNEI. J is TRBJ2-1 and V is TRBV2; 9 nucleotides align to TRBD2. The sequenced material came from CD8+ T cells sorted from blood. This receptor was taken from an adult with rheumatoid arthritis. In DNA, the CDR3 is TGTGCCAGCAGTCTCGGACTAGCGCGGGGAGAGCAGTTCTTC. Amino acid sequence: CASSLGLARGEQFF.